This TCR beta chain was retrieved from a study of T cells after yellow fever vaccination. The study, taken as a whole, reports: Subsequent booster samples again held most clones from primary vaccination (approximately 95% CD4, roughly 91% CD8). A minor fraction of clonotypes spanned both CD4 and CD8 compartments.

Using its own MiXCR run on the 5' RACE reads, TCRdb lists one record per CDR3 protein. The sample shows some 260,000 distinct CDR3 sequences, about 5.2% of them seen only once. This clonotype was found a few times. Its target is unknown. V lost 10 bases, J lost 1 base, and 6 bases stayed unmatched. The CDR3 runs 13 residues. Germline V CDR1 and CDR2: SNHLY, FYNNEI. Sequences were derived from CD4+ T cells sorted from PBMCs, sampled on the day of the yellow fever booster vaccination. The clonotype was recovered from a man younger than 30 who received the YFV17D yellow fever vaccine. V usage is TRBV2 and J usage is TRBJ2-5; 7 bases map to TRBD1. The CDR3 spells CATERDSQETQYF. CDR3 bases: TGTGCCACCGAGAGGGACAGCCAAGAGACCCAGTACTTC.